One and the same sample provided the 15 T cell receptor beta chains below, sequenced in a study of shared clonotypes between healthy human individuals. CD45RO-negative cells were positively selected for CCR7, leaving out terminally differentiated effector memory CD45RA+ cells. TCRdb's copy holds only in-frame clones and misses some; the assay was immunoSEQ multiplex PCR. The data hold roughly 2.1 million clones, with about 93% observed a single time. The sequenced sample was naive CD8+ T cells from PBMCs. These receptors originate from a man younger than 35 in good health. Some clones in this sample may be carry-over from other donors' samples.

The J gene is TRBJ2-1, the V gene TRBV19; TRBD2 aligns across 11 bases. V was pared by 5 bases and J by 3 bases, with 3 bases of the junction left unmatched. Germline V gene lookup returns CDR1 LNHDA and CDR2 SQIVND (reference sequence). The CDR3 runs 15 residues. The CDR3 loop reads CASSVTSGIYNEQFF. CDR3 nucleotides: TGTGCCAGTAGTGTGACTAGCGGGATCTACAATGAGCAGTTCTTC.

The V and J genes are TRBV11-2 and TRBJ2-1; TRBD2 agrees at 12 bases. The length of the CDR3 is 15 residues. Looked up from germline, CDR1 is SGHAT and CDR2 is FQNNGV. Losses at the gene ends were 5 bases for V and 8 bases for J; bases not matched to a gene: 7. The CDR3 spells CASSVGTSGPDEQFF. The CDR3 nucleotides are TGTGCCAGCAGCGTCGGGACTAGCGGGCCCGATGAGCAGTTCTTC.

The chain combines TRBV6-4 with TRBJ2-1; 12 nucleotides line up with TRBD2. CDR1 is MRHNA, CDR2 SNTAGT, per germline. Germline trimming cut 8 bases from V and 3 bases from J; bases unmatched to any gene: 5. The CDR3 loop spans 15 amino acids. As DNA, the CDR3 is TGTGCCAGCGCGAGACTAGCGGGGGACTACAATGAGCAGTTCTTC. It yields the protein CASARLAGDYNEQFF.

The chain employs TRBV9 and TRBJ2-5; D might be TRBD2 (5 bases). The CDR3 is made up of 18 amino acids. The V end was cut by 4 bases, the J end by 2 bases, with 24 bases between. Germline CDR1 is SGDLS and CDR2 is YYNGEE. The DNA for the CDR3 is TGTGCCAGCAGCCCACGGGGAACAGTCCTGCTGCGTCAAGAGACCCAGTACTTC. Translating it yields CASSPRGTVLLRQETQYF.

V is TRBV7-3 and J is TRBJ2-3; weak D call: TRBD1 (6 bases). Germline V CDR1 and CDR2: SGHTA, FQGTGA. The CDR3 is 15 amino acids. The V end was cut by 5 bases, the J end by 0 bases, with 12 bases between. The CDR3 nucleotides read TGTGCCAGCAGCCCCGGACAGTTTAGCACAGATACGCAGTATTTT. This sequence encodes CASSPGQFSTDTQYF.

This clone is a singleton in its sample. The CDR3 here is CASSTVRVYNEQYF. The CDR3 nucleotides are TGTGCCAGCAGTACTGTTAGGGTTTACAACGAGCAGTACTTC. J is TRBJ2-7 and V is TRBV28; D remains ambiguous. The V and J ends lost 5 bases and 5 bases respectively, with 16 bases between them. The CDR3 has 14 amino acids. CDR1 is MDHEN, CDR2 SYDVKM, per germline. The variable domain in full, with the rest retrieved from reference TRBV28 and TRBJ2-7, is DVKVTQSSRYLVKRTGEKVFLECVQDMDHENMFWYRQDPGLGLRLIYFSYDVKMKEKGDIPEGYSVSREKKERFSLILESASTNQTSMYLCASSTVRVYNEQYFGPGTRLTVT.

The chain has TRBV11-1 and TRBJ2-1; 9 nucleotides line up with TRBD2. The germline CDR1 and CDR2 sequences are SGHAT and FQDESV (reference sequence). The V and J ends lost 4 bases and 0 bases, in that order; junction bases with no gene match: 7. This CDR3 is built from 17 residues. The CDR3: CASSSATSGDSYNEQFF. The DNA of the CDR3 is TGTGCCAGCAGCTCAGCGACTAGCGGCGACTCCTACAATGAGCAGTTCTTC.

V is TRBV18 and J is TRBJ1-4; the D gene is possibly TRBD1 (5 bases). The CDR3 covers 15 residues. The V end was cut by 4 bases, the J end by 6 bases, with 15 bases between. Germline-derived CDR1 and CDR2 are KGHSH and LQKENI. The CDR3 protein is CASSLGDGDHEKLFF. The CDR3 nucleotides read TGTGCCAGCTCACTGGGGGACGGGGATCATGAAAAACTGTTTTTT.

This chain links TRBV9 with TRBJ2-3; 10 bases match TRBD1. Germline trimming cut 3 bases from V and 0 bases from J; bases unmatched to any gene: 10. The CDR3 contains 18 residues. Germline CDR1 SGDLS, CDR2 YYNGEE. The CDR3 spells CASSAGTGVIHSTDTQYF. CDR3 sequence (DNA): TGTGCCAGCAGCGCCGGGACAGGGGTCATCCATAGCACAGATACGCAGTATTTT.

The CDR3 sequence is CASTTGRAVGNTIYF. CDR3 nucleotides: TGCGCCAGCACTACGGGCAGGGCTGTCGGAAACACCATATATTTT. The chain has TRBV4-3 and TRBJ1-3; weak D call: TRBD1 (5 bases). Per germline, CDR1 LGHNA and CDR2 YSLEER. The CDR3 extends over 15 amino acids. Trimming shortened V by 7 bases and J by 4 bases, and 17 bases separated the two germline ends.

The CDR3 here is CASSLSSGQGVSYGYTF. For the CDR3, the DNA is TGTGCCAGCAGCTTAAGCTCGGGACAGGGTGTTTCCTATGGCTACACCTTC. The chain carries TRBV7-2 and TRBJ1-2; 9 bases agree with TRBD1. Germline-derived CDR1 and CDR2 are SGHTA and FQGNSA. CDR3 length: 17 residues. J gave up 4 bases and V 2 bases, and 11 bases lay outside the gene matches.

In the case of this clone: The same CDR3 is also encoded by other DNA sequences in this sample. This chain connects TRBV9 to TRBJ2-1, with no clear D. This CDR3 comprises 15 residues. Germline assignment: CDR1 SGDLS and CDR2 YYNGEE. The germline V and J ends were trimmed by 0 bases and 0 bases, with 7 bases remaining between them. CDR3 in amino acids: CASSVEGRSYNEQFF. CDR3 in DNA: TGTGCCAGCAGCGTAGAAGGGCGCTCCTACAATGAGCAGTTCTTC.

CDR3 coding DNA: TGTGCCACCAGAGACAGGTCCCACAATGAGCAGTTCTTC. It codes for CATRDRSHNEQFF. V and J are TRBV15 and TRBJ2-1, with D perhaps matching TRBD1 (6 bases). Germline lookup yields CDR1 LNHNV and CDR2 YYDKDF (reference sequence). This CDR3 is built from 13 residues. V was shortened by 6 bases and J by 5 bases, with 11 bases between the two germline ends.

The chain employs TRBV27 and TRBJ2-2; TRBD2 matches 10 bases. This CDR3 spans 16 amino acids. Germline CDR1 reads MNHEY; CDR2 reads SMNVEV (reference sequence). Losses at the gene ends were 5 bases for V and 7 bases for J; bases not matched to a gene: 10. The CDR3 DNA is TGTGCCAGCAGTGCGTCTAGCGGGAGCCCCCACGGGGAGCTGTTTTTT. Translated: CASSASSGSPHGELFF.

The gene calls are TRBV6-5 and TRBJ2-7; TRBD2 matches 7 bases. This CDR3 has 15 amino acids. Germline CDR1 reads MNHEY; CDR2 reads SVGAGI. J lost 9 bases, V lost 6 bases, and 17 bases had no gene match. The CDR3 here is CASSTRAGDSGGQYF. In DNA, the CDR3 is TGTGCCAGCAGCACCCGCGCGGGGGATTCCGGCGGGCAGTACTTC.